This T cell receptor beta chain was sequenced for a study of shared clonotypes between healthy human individuals. Study-wide context: With ages of 18 to 49, the donors were two women and a few men. Study-level findings and limits: Donor clonotype sharing was expected to depend on sequencing depth. Having only a few donors restricted how much genetic and exposure-history diversity was captured.

The table lists this clone with a few counts. Its antigen is currently unknown. From germline, CDR1 is SQVTM and CDR2 ANQGSEA. V was pared by 7 bases and J by 6 bases, with 19 bases between. There are 13 residues in the CDR3. Under the authors' procedure: There were no quality scores in the junction-only immunoSEQ sequences, so filtering differed. The data were produced by immunoSEQ multiplex PCR, yet TCRdb's version contains in-frame clones alone and is incomplete. The DNA gave D and trimming, while V, J and clone size come from that table. The sample holds around 500,000 clones; roughly four fifths are singletons and the top ten take 10% to 15%.

Source material: PBMCs. The chain joins TRBV29-1 to TRBJ2-7, with D perhaps given as TRBD1 or TRBD2 (5 bases each). The origin of this receptor is a woman aged 40-49 years in good health. Some clones in this sample may be carry-over from other donors' samples. The CDR3 reads CSAEGREISEQYF. In DNA, the CDR3 is TGCAGCGCCGAGGGCAGGGAAATTAGCGAGCAGTACTTC.